This paragraph covers one T cell receptor beta chain sequence. The target antigen is unknown. The data originate from a study of blood T cells in healthy people across ages. Notes on the study in general: Diversity estimates drawn from one million T cells were deemed underestimates.

The junction had 8 bases not matched to a gene; V was cut back by 5 bases and J by 8 bases. This CDR3 is 14 amino acids long. Germline CDR1 MNHEY, CDR2 SMNVEV (reference sequence). A second PCR of about 6 to 11 cycles used a sample-barcoded 5' primer and a J-beta primer mix. TCRdb reprocessed the 5' RACE reads via MiXCR and lists one record per CDR3 protein. This sample has 1.5 million to 1.9 million distinct CDR3 sequences; approximately 43% occur once, and the top ten carry more than 4%. Sequencing was performed on blood. V gene TRBV27 combines with J gene TRBJ1-2; 10 bases align to TRBD1. The TCR comes from a woman aged 18-30 years in good health. CDR3 in amino acids: CASSLTRQGAGYTF. Here the CDR3 DNA reads TGTGCCAGCAGTCTAACCCGACAGGGGGCCGGCTACACCTTC.